Listed below are T cell receptor beta chains from one sample, sequenced in a study of blood T cell repertoires in COVID-19. Sequencing used immunoSEQ multiplex PCR; TCRdb keeps in-frame clones, though not all of them. The table records roughly 200,000 clones, 90% of them present only once. The sequencing input was peripheral blood. The receptors shown here come from a man between 45 and 60 years old with acute or convalescent COVID-19. Each CDR3 is given with its conserved first and last residue. The order of the fields is clone size, J gene, D gene, V gene, CDR3 DNA, CDR3 protein. The D gene is left open where the match is weak. Size is omitted from some rows. Given values are once, few, many or a class for expanded clones.

>.|TRBJ2-5|.|TRBV7-9
TGTGCCAGCAGCTTAGCGCGGGGCCAAGAGACCCAGTACTTC
CASSLARGQETQYF
>.|TRBJ1-4|.|TRBV7-9
TGTGCCAGCAGCTTAGAACAGAATGAAAAACTGTTTTTT
CASSLEQNEKLFF
>.|TRBJ1-5|.|TRBV19
TGTGCCAGTAGTATTAAAGGCAGCGTCCAGATTAGCAATCAGCCCCAGCATTTT
CASSIKGSVQISNQPQHF
>.|TRBJ2-6|TRBD1|TRBV2
TGTGCCAGCAGGGGGACAGGCCCCTCTGGGGCCAACGTCCTGACTTTC
CASRGTGPSGANVLTF
>.|TRBJ2-7|TRBD1|TRBV10-3
TGTGCCATCAGTGAGCGGACAGGCTCCTACGAGCAGTACTTC
CAISERTGSYEQYF
>.|TRBJ1-1|TRBD1|TRBV12-3/TRBV12-4
TGTGCCAGCAGTTCCCCAGGGGGCTCTGAAGCTTTCTTT
CASSSPGGSEAFF
>.|TRBJ2-3|.|TRBV18
TGTGCCAGCTCACCCCCAAGCACAGATACGCAGTATTTT
CASSPPSTDTQYF
>.|TRBJ2-7|.|TRBV28
TGTGCCAGCAGTTTCCAGGGTGGAACGGAGGAGCAGTACTTC
CASSFQGGTEEQYF
>.|TRBJ1-1|.|TRBV30
TGTGCCTGGAGTGGGTCGGGTCGGCGTGCTGAAGCTTTCTTT
CAWSGSGRRAEAFF
>.|TRBJ2-7|.|TRBV27
TGTGCCAGCAGTTTATTAAGGGGAACCGAGCAGTACTTC
CASSLLRGTEQYF
>.|TRBJ1-3|.|TRBV19
TGTGCCAGTAGTATCCGGAGCTCTGGAAACACCATATATTTT
CASSIRSSGNTIYF
>.|TRBJ2-3|TRBD2|TRBV7-6
TGTGCCAGCAGCTTTGCGGGAGGGGAGGCAGATACGCAGTATTTT
CASSFAGGEADTQYF
>.|TRBJ2-3|.|TRBV28
TGTGCCAGCAGGGACTACACAGATACGCAGTATTTT
CASRDYTDTQYF
>once|TRBJ2-5|TRBD2|TRBV6-2/TRBV6-3
TGTGCCAGCAGTCCCCGGACTAGCGGGAAAGAGACCCAGTACTTC
CASSPRTSGKETQYF
>.|TRBJ2-1|.|TRBV5-1
TGCGCCAGCAGCTTGGAAGCAACCTACAATGAGCAGTTCTTC
CASSLEATYNEQFF
>.|TRBJ2-6|.|TRBV3-1/TRBV3-2
TGTGCCAGCAGCCAAGATAGGGGCTCTGGGGCCAACGTCCTGACTTTC
CASSQDRGSGANVLTF
>.|TRBJ1-6|.|TRBV9
TGTGCCAGCAGCGTAGCAGGGGTGGGTAATTCACCCCTCCACTTT
CASSVAGVGNSPLHF
>.|TRBJ1-1|TRBD1|TRBV27
TGTGCCAGCAGTCTGGACAGGGTTTGGACTGAAGCTTTCTTT
CASSLDRVWTEAFF
>.|TRBJ1-5|.|TRBV6-5
TGTGCCAGCAGGACCGAGGGGGGCAATCAGCCCCAGCATTTT
CASRTEGGNQPQHF
>.|TRBJ1-5|TRBD1|TRBV5-4
TGTGCCAGCAGCTTGGGGACAGGGGTGAATCAGCCCCAGCATTTT
CASSLGTGVNQPQHF
>.|TRBJ1-4|.|TRBV15
TGTGCCACCAGCAGGGGGGCTTCGACTAATGAAAAACTGTTTTTT
CATSRGASTNEKLFF
>.|TRBJ2-7|TRBD1|TRBV11-2
TGTGCCAGCAACCCAGGAACAGGGGGATTCTACGAGCAGTACTTC
CASNPGTGGFYEQYF
>.|TRBJ1-6|.|TRBV13
TGTGCCAGCAGCCTCCAGGGGCACGGATCACCCCTCCACTTT
CASSLQGHGSPLHF
>.|TRBJ1-6|.|TRBV19
TGTGCCAGTAGTATCCTCGCGCGTGAATCCTATAATTCACCCCTCCACTTT
CASSILARESYNSPLHF
>.|TRBJ1-5|.|TRBV2
TGTGCCAGCACCGGACAGCTCAATCAGCCCCAGCATTTT
CASTGQLNQPQHF
>.|TRBJ1-2|TRBD1|TRBV3-1/TRBV3-2
TGTGCCAGCAGCCAGGGGACAGGAACGAACGTAAACTATGGCTACACCTTC
CASSQGTGTNVNYGYTF
>.|TRBJ2-3|.|TRBV6-5
TGTGCCAGCAGCCCCCTTATTCCAGATACGCAGTATTTT
CASSPLIPDTQYF
>.|TRBJ2-2|.|TRBV19
TGTGCCAGTAGTATTAAGGGGCAGTTGGTTACCGGGGAGCTGTTTTTT
CASSIKGQLVTGELFF
>.|TRBJ2-7|.|TRBV24-1
TGTGCCACCAGTGCCGGAGACTCCTACGAGCAGTACTTC
CATSAGDSYEQYF
>.|TRBJ2-1|TRBD1|TRBV19
TGTGCCAGTACCCCACAGGGGTCTTCCTACAATGAGCAGTTCTTC
CASTPQGSSYNEQFF
>.|TRBJ1-1|.|TRBV9
TGTGCCAGCAGCGTAGCGGACAATCGGCTGGGGACTGAAGCTTTCTTT
CASSVADNRLGTEAFF
>once|TRBJ1-2|.|TRBV28
TGTGCCAGCAGTCTCCTGGCAGACAGGCTTTATGGCTACACCTTC
CASSLLADRLYGYTF
>.|TRBJ1-2|TRBD1|TRBV10-3
TGTGCCATCAGTGAGGGACAGGGGAACTATGGCTACACCTTC
CAISEGQGNYGYTF
>.|TRBJ1-4|.|TRBV6-5
TGTGCCAGCAGGGACAACCAGGGATTTGAAAAACTGTTTTTT
CASRDNQGFEKLFF
>.|TRBJ2-2|.|TRBV7-2
TGTGCCAGCAGCTTAAGGACAACTGGGACCGGGGAGCTGTTTTTT
CASSLRTTGTGELFF
>once|TRBJ2-6|.|TRBV5-1
TGCGCCAGCAGCTTATCCCCACGTCCTATCTTCGGGGCCAACGTCCTGACTTTC
CASSLSPRPIFGANVLTF
>.|TRBJ1-4|.|TRBV28
TGTGCCGTCCCGGACACCTCAGATATCGCAACTAATGAAAAACTGTTTTTT
CAVPDTSDIATNEKLFF
>.|TRBJ2-1|TRBD2|TRBV6-5
TGTGCCAGCAGCCGGGGACTAGCGGGACGGGATGAGCAGTTCTTC
CASSRGLAGRDEQFF
>.|TRBJ1-2|TRBD1|TRBV19
TGTGCCAGTAGTGAGGGGGCCTTGGGCGGCTACACCTTC
CASSEGALGGYTF
>.|TRBJ1-5|.|TRBV19
TGTGCCAGTAGTATGTGGGCTTTGGGTAATCAGCCCCAGCATTTT
CASSMWALGNQPQHF
>.|TRBJ2-2|TRBD2|TRBV25-1
TGTGCCAGCAGTGAATGGACTAGCGGAAGCACCGGGGAGCTGTTTTTT
CASSEWTSGSTGELFF
>once|TRBJ2-5|.|TRBV5-1
TGCGCCAGCAGCTTGGCGGGGAATCAAGAGACCCAGTACTTC
CASSLAGNQETQYF
>.|TRBJ1-6|.|TRBV6-1
TGTGCCAGCAGTGAAGACAGGGCTCGCGGTTCACCCCTCCACTTT
CASSEDRARGSPLHF
>.|TRBJ2-3|TRBD1|TRBV30
TGTGCCTGCCTTCCCCCCCGGGACAGGGTTATCAGTACGCAGTATTTT
CACLPPRDRVISTQYF
>few|TRBJ2-2|TRBD2|TRBV5-1
TGCGCCAGACCGGGACTAGCGGTGAACACCGGGGAGCTGTTTTTT
CARPGLAVNTGELFF
>.|TRBJ2-3|TRBD1|TRBV4-1
TGCGCCAGCAGCCAAGACAGGGGGCGCGGAGATACGCAGTATTTT
CASSQDRGRGDTQYF
>.|TRBJ1-1|.|TRBV28
TGTGCCAGCTTCTCCCTGCGGACTGAAGCTTTCTTT
CASFSLRTEAFF
>.|TRBJ2-7|TRBD2|TRBV6-6
TGTGCCAGCAGTCAGACTAGCGGAAGCTACGAGCAGTACTTC
CASSQTSGSYEQYF
>.|TRBJ2-1|TRBD2|TRBV11-2
TGTGCCAGCGGCCCCCCCCTAGCGGGAGGTCCACAGTTCTTC
CASGPPLAGGPQFF
>.|TRBJ1-3|.|TRBV11-2
TGTGCCAGCAGCCTTATCAGGAACACCATATATTTT
CASSLIRNTIYF
>.|TRBJ1-5|.|TRBV5-6
TGTGCCAGCAGCTTGGGGCAGAATCAGCCCCAGCATTTT
CASSLGQNQPQHF
>.|TRBJ2-7|TRBD2|TRBV27
TGTGCCAGCAGTTTTATCCTAGCGGCTACCTACGAGCAGTACTTC
CASSFILAATYEQYF
>.|TRBJ2-7|.|TRBV6-2/TRBV6-3
TGTGCCAGCAGTTACTACGGCACAGGGCACTCCTACGAGCAGTACTTC
CASSYYGTGHSYEQYF
>.|TRBJ1-2|.|TRBV2
TGTGCCAGCAGGGAAGACAGCCTCTATGGCTACACCTTC
CASREDSLYGYTF
>.|TRBJ1-4|TRBD1|TRBV19
TGTGCCAGCCTGGGACAGGGAGATGAAAAACTGTTTTTT
CASLGQGDEKLFF
>.|TRBJ2-1|TRBD1|TRBV28
TGTGCCAGCAGTCCCCCGACAGGGAGTAACAATGGGCAGTTCTTC
CASSPPTGSNNGQFF
>once|TRBJ1-5|TRBD1|TRBV2
TGTGCCAGCAGTGAAGGGGGGGACAGGGGGCGTCAGCCCCAGCATTTT
CASSEGGDRGRQPQHF
>.|TRBJ1-1|TRBD1|TRBV5-1
TGCGCCAGCAGCGAGGGACAGGGGGCTGAAGCTTTCTTT
CASSEGQGAEAFF
>.|TRBJ1-5|TRBD1|TRBV18
TGTGCCAGCTCCGCGGACAGGGCGAATCAGCCCCAGCATTTT
CASSADRANQPQHF